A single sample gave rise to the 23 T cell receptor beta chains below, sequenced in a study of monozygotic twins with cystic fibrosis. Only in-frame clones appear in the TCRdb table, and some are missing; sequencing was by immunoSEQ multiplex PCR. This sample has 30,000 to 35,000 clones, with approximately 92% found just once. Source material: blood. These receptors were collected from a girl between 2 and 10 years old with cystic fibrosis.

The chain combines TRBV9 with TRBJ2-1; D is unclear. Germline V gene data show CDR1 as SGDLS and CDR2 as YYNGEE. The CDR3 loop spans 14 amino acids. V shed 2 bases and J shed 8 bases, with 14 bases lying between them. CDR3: CASSVGKGLDEQFF. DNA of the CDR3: TGTGCCAGCAGCGTGGGAAAGGGCTTGGATGAGCAGTTCTTC.

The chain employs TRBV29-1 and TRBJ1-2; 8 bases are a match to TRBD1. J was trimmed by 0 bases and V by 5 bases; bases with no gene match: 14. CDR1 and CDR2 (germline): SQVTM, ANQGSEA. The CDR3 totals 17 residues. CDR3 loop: CSVSRQGSPPANYGYTF. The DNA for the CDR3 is TGCAGCGTTTCCCGACAGGGGTCACCCCCCGCTAACTATGGCTACACCTTC.

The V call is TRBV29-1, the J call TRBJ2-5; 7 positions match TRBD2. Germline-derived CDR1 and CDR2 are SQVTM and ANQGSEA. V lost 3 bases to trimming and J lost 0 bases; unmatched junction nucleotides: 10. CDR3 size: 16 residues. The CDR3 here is CSVEGGRKAYQETQYF. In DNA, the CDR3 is TGCAGCGTTGAGGGAGGGAGGAAGGCGTACCAAGAGACCCAGTACTTC.

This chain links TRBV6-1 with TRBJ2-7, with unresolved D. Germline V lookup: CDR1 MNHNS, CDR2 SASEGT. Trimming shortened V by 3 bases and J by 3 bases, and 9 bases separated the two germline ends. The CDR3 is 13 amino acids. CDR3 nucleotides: TGTGCCAGCAGTGAGCTGGTGATCTACGAGCAGTACTTC. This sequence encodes CASSELVIYEQYF.

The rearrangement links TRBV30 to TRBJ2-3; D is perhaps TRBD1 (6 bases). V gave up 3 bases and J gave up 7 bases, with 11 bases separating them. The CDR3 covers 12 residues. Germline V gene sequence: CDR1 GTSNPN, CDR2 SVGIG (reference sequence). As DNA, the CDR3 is TGTGCCTGGAGCACCGGGGACAATACGCAGTATTTT. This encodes CAWSTGDNTQYF.

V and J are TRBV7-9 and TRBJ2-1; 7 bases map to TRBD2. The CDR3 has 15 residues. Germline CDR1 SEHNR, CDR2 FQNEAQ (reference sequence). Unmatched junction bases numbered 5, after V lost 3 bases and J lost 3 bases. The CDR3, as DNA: TGTGCCAGCAGCTTGGGAGGGTCAGTCTACAATGAGCAGTTCTTC. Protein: CASSLGGSVYNEQFF.

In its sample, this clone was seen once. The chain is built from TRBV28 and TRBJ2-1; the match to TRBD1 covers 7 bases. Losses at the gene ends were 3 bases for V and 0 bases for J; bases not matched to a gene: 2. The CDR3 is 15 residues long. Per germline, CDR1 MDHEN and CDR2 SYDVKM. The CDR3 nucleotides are TGTGCCAGCAGTTTCGGGGACAGCTCCTACAATGAGCAGTTCTTC. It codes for CASSFGDSSYNEQFF.

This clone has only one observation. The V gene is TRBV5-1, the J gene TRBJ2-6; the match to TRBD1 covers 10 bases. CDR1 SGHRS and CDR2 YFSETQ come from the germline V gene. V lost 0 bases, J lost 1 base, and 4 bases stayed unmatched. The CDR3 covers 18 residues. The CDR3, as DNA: TGCGCCAGCAGCTTGGTGGGACAGGGGAAATCTGGGGCCAACGTCCTGACTTTC. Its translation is CASSLVGQGKSGANVLTF.

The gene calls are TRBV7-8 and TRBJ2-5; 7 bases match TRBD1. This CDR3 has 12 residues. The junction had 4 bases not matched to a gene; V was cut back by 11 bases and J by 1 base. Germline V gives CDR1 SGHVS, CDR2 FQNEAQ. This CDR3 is CAVRDSQETQYF. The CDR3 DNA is TGTGCCGTCCGGGACAGCCAAGAGACCCAGTACTTC.

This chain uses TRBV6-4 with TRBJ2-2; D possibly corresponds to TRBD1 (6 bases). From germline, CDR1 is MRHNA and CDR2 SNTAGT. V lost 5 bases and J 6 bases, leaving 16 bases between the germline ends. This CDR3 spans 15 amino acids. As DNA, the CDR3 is TGTGCCAGCAGTCGACAGGTCGATACTCCCGGGGAGCTGTTTTTT. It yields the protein CASSRQVDTPGELFF.

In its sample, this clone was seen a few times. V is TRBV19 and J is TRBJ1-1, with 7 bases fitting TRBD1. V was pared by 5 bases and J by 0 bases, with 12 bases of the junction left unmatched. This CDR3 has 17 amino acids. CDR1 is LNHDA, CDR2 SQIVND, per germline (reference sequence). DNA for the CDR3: TGTGCCAGTAGTGAGAGGTTCGGGACAGCCATGAACACTGAAGCTTTCTTT. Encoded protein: CASSERFGTAMNTEAFF.

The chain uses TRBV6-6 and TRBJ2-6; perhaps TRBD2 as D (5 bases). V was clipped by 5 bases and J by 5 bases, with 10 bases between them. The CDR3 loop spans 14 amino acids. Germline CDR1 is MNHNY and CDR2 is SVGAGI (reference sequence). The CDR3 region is CASSLEVWANVLTF. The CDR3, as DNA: TGTGCCAGCAGTCTGGAGGTATGGGCCAACGTCCTGACTTTC.

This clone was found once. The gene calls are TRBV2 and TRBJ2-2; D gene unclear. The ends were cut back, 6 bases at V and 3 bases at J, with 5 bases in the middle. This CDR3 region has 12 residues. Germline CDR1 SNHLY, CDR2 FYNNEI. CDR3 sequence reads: CASRTDTGELFF. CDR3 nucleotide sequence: TGTGCCAGCAGGACGGACACCGGGGAGCTGTTTTTT.

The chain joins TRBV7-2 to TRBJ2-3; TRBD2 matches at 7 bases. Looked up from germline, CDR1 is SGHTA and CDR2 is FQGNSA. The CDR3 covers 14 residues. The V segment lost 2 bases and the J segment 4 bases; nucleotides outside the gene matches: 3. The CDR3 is CASSLSGVPDTQYF. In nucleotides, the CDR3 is TGTGCCAGCAGCTTAAGCGGGGTTCCAGATACGCAGTATTTT.

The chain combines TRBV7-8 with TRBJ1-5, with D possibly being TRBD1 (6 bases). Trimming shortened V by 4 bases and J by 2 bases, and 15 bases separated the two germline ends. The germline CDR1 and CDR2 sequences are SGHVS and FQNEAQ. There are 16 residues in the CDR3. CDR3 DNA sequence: TGTGCCAGCAGCTACCGGGAGGGGGGGGGCAATCAGCCCCAGCATTTT. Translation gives CASSYREGGGNQPQHF. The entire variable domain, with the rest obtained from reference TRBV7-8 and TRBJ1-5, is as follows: GAGVSQSPRYKVAKRGQDVALRCDPISGHVSLFWYQQALGQGPEFLTYFQNEAQLDKSGLPSDRFFAERPEGSVSTLKIQRTQQEDSAVYLCASSYREGGGNQPQHFGDGTRLSIL.

DNA for the CDR3: TGTGCCAGCAGCAGGGATAGCAATCAGCCCCAGCATTTT. It encodes CASSRDSNQPQHF. V gene TRBV2 combines with J gene TRBJ1-5; TRBD1 is a possible D gene (5 bases). V was shortened by 6 bases and J by 0 bases, with 6 bases between the two germline ends. There are 13 residues in the CDR3. Germline V lookup: CDR1 SNHLY, CDR2 FYNNEI. The entire variable domain, with the rest obtained from reference TRBV2 and TRBJ1-5, is as follows: EPEVTQTPSHQVTQMGQEVILRCVPISNHLYFYWYRQILGQKVEFLVSFYNNEISEKSEIFDDQFSVERPDGSNFTLKIRSTKLEDSAMYFCASSRDSNQPQHFGDGTRLSIL.

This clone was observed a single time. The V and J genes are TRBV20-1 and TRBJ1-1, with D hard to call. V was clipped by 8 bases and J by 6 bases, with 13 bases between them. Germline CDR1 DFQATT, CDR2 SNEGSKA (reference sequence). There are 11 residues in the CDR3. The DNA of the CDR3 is TGCAGTTACATTTTTCAATCTGAAGCTTTCTTT. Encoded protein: CSYIFQSEAFF.

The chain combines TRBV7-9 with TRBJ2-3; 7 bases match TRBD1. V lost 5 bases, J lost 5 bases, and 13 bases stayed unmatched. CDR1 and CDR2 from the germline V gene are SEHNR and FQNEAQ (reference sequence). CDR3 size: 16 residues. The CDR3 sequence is CASSPRAGGFVDTQYF. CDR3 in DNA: TGTGCCAGCAGCCCAAGGGCAGGGGGTTTTGTAGATACGCAGTATTTT.

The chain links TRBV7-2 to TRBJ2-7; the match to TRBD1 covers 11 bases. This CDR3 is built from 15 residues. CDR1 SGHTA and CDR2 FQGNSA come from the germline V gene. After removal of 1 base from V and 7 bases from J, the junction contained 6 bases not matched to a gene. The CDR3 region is CASSLGGTGGREQYF. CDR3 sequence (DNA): TGTGCCAGCAGCTTAGGGGGGACAGGGGGTAGAGAGCAGTACTTC.

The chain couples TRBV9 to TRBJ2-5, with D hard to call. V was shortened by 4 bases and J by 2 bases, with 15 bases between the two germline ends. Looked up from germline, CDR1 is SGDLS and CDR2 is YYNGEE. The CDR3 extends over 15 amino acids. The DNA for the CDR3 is TGTGCCAGCAGCACGAATGAAGCACCTCAAGAGACCCAGTACTTC. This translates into CASSTNEAPQETQYF. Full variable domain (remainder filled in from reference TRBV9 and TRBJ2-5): DSGVTQTPKHLITATGQRVTLRCSPRSGDLSVYWYQQSLDQGLQFLIQYYNGEERAKGNILERFSAQQFPDLHSELNLSSLELGDSALYFCASSTNEAPQETQYFGPGTRLLVL.

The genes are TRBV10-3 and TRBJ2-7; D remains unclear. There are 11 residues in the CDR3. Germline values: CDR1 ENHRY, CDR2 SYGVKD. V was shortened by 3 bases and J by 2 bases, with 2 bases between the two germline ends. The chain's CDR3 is CAISDTYEQYF. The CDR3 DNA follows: TGTGCCATCAGTGACACCTACGAGCAGTACTTC.

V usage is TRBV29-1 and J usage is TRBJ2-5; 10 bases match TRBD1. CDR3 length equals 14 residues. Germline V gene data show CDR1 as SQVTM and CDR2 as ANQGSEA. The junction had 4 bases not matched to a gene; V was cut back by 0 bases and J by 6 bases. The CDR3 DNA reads TGCAGCGTTGAAGATTGGGGACAGGGGAAGACCCAGTACTTC. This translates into CSVEDWGQGKTQYF.

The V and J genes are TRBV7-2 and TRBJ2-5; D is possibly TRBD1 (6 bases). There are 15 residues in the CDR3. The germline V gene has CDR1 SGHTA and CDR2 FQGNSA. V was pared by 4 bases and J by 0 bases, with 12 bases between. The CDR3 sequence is CASSYMGADQETQYF. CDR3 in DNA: TGTGCCAGCAGCTATATGGGGGCGGACCAAGAGACCCAGTACTTC.